This TCR beta chain was found in a study of Tregs in tolerant kidney transplant recipients (dated by TCRdb to between 2019 and 2020). For the wider study: TCRbeta sequencing was used in the study to identify donor-specific regulatory T cells before combined kidney and bone marrow transplantation, and the identified cells were then tracked after transplant. In a few healthy controls, several methods of expanding Tregs specific for an allogeneic donor were compared by TCRbeta repertoire sequencing.

Thawed PBMCs were FACS-sorted into unstimulated Tregs (CD4+CD25+CD127-), CD4+ non-Tregs (CD4+CD25-), CD4 cells and CD8 cells. Blood from healthy controls was obtained either from healthy volunteers or as purchased buffy coats. Healthy control blood was processed to PBMCs with a Ficoll density gradient and then cryopreserved, whereas patient PBMCs were collected both before and after transplant. Results the study describes overall, beyond this receptor: Although technical replication error seemed to be minimal, the question of biological reproducibility was not addressed directly. The study was limited by small patient numbers, and the findings need validation in larger populations and under other immunosuppression protocols. Expanding Tregs with activated donor B cells appeared to identify the most biologically relevant and donor-specific TCRbeta repertoire.

Comment on this clone: No antigen is known for it. Base qualities are not provided; no much larger clone lies one nucleotide away.

From the cysteine through the phenylalanine, the CDR3 covers 12 amino acids. Kept here is only the CDR3 DNA, which spans 36 bases and is read in frame from base 1. V was cut back by 1 base and J by 5 bases, leaving a gap of 6 bases between them. Sequences SGDLS (CDR1) and YYNGEE (CDR2) are obtained from the germline V gene. For TCRbeta CDR3 sequencing, genomic DNA was extracted from sorted cells using the QIAGEN DNeasy Blood and Tissue Kit. High-throughput TCRbeta CDR3 sequencing, including PCR amplification with bias correction and internal controls, was performed commercially through immunoSEQ. Per the original workflow: Unique productive TCRbeta sequences were defined by CDR3 nucleotide sequence where primers matched, and otherwise by CDR3 amino acid sequence together with Vbeta and Jbeta genes. Sorting error was corrected by removing sequences shared between sorted populations at a frequency ratio of 2:1 or less, and the remaining shared sequences were assigned to the higher population. Donor-reactive sequences were defined as at least 5-fold expanded in CFSE-low cells versus unstimulated cells, with frequency of at least 0.01% in CFSE-low cells. Jensen-Shannon divergence, calculated on the top 100 TCRbeta sequences ranked by frequency, was used to quantify repertoire divergence. When a sample had multiple sequencing runs, each run was corrected for sorting error separately and the runs were then pooled. Sourced from immuneACCESS, this table was stored by TCRdb with only in-frame sequences that have V and J called. A share of the clones is absent; for the studies checked, an unresolved V gene accounts for under half, and the remainder has no known explanation. The V and J calls and the clone size are those of that table, but D and trimming were determined from the DNA. The sample includes about 120,000 clones, with 92% observed a single time. Roughly 0.63% of the sample goes to the ten largest clones.

The TCR sequence derives from a human donor in good health. The rearrangement combines TRBV9 with TRBJ2-5; the D gene cannot be resolved reliably. Material for sequencing was CD4+ T cells from blood. The nucleotide sequence reads TGTGCCAGCAGCGTACACGGGGAGACCCAGTACTTC. Its translation reads: CASSVHGETQYF. Joined to the reference TRBV9 and TRBJ2-5 proteins, this CDR3 gives the full variable domain: DSGVTQTPKHLITATGQRVTLRCSPRSGDLSVYWYQQSLDQGLQFLIQYYNGEERAKGNILERFSAQQFPDLHSELNLSSLELGDSALYFCASSVHGETQYFGPGTRLLVL.